This T cell receptor (beta chain) originates from a study of T cell repertoires in cytomegalovirus infection. Study-level findings and limits: Carriage of CMV together with the relevant HLA was identifiable through cumulative public TCR beta family frequency.

On this clonotype itself: The antigen remains unidentified.

This CDR3 has 15 residues. Looked up from germline, CDR1 is MNHNY and CDR2 is SVGAGI (reference sequence). The V and J ends lost 3 bases and 4 bases, in that order; junction bases with no gene match: 3. TCRdb redid the calling of the reads with MiXCR, one entry per CDR3 protein. The data contain about 830,000 distinct CDR3 sequences, around a third of them seen just once; the ten biggest clones take up 12%. The clonotype comes from a human donor in good health (CMV status not recorded). Some clones in this sample may be carry-over from other donors' samples. The sample was cultured CD8+ T cells from PBMCs, taken from culture after CMV antigen stimulation. This sequence joins TRBV6-6 and TRBJ2-1, with 10 bases matching TRBD2. CDR3 DNA sequence: TGTGCCAGCAGTTATCGGACTAGCGGTTACAATGAGCAGTTCTTC. It specifies CASSYRTSGYNEQFF.